This T cell receptor (beta chain) was sequenced during a study of blood T cell repertoires in COVID-19. The overall study: The United States, Italy and Spain were the sources of the acute and convalescent COVID-19 samples.

This CDR3 comprises 14 residues. Trimming cost V 4 bases and J 0 bases, with 6 bases left between them. Germline V gene data show CDR1 as LGHNA and CDR2 as YSLEER. In the study's own analysis: Estimates of nucleated cell counts were drawn from the amplification of reference gene primers. TCRdb keeps only in-frame clones here, not all; method: immunoSEQ multiplex PCR. The DNA gave D and trimming, while V, J and clone size come from that table. The data hold about 320,000 clones, with approximately 88% observed a single time. Participants came from some 26 US areas, aged about 18 to 100 years. Sequenced input: PBMCs or T cells enriched from blood (not recorded which). The receptor's source is a woman aged 18-29 years who had recovered from COVID-19. This chain joins TRBV4-3 and TRBJ1-4; TRBD1 is a possible D gene (6 bases). This CDR3 is CASSPGATNEKLFF. The CDR3 DNA reads TGCGCCAGCAGCCCAGGGGCAACTAATGAAAAACTGTTTTTT.